These 7 T cell receptor beta chains were all obtained from the same sample, sequenced in a study of T cell responses to AZD1222 COVID-19 vaccine. Sequenced by immunoSEQ multiplex PCR; TCRdb stores in-frame clones only, minus some. The table has 120,000 or so clones, 88% seen once. Here the sequenced sample was peripheral blood, taken on day 0 of AZD1222 vaccination. The receptors come from an adult in good health.

The chain recombines TRBV9 with TRBJ2-5, with 9 bases fitting TRBD2. The length of the CDR3 is 15 residues. V lost 4 bases to trimming and J lost 5 bases; unmatched junction nucleotides: 9. Per germline, CDR1 SGDLS and CDR2 YYNGEE. The CDR3 sequence is CASSSSGGGAETQYF. DNA for the CDR3: TGTGCCAGCAGCAGCTCCGGCGGGGGGGCCGAGACCCAGTACTTC.

The chain is built from TRBV18 and TRBJ2-2, with a possible D match to TRBD1 (5 bases). The V gene's germline CDR1 is KGHSH and CDR2 LQKENI. The V end was cut by 3 bases, the J end by 6 bases, with 17 bases between. The CDR3 has 16 residues. CDR3 amino acids: CASSPFQGGDAGELFF. DNA for the CDR3: TGTGCCAGCTCACCGTTCCAGGGTGGTGACGCCGGGGAGCTGTTTTTT.

This clone has just a few counts. J is TRBJ2-6 and V is TRBV6-6; no definite D call. V lost 6 bases, J lost 4 bases, and 7 bases lay in between. Germline V gene lookup returns CDR1 MNHNY and CDR2 SVGAGI (reference sequence). The CDR3 totals 13 residues. The CDR3 nucleotides are TGTGCCAGCAGCAGAAGCGGGGCCAACGTCCTGACTTTC. It is translated as CASSRSGANVLTF.

This chain joins TRBV4-2 and TRBJ1-1; D is uncertain. Germline V gives CDR1 LGHNA, CDR2 YNFKEQ. The CDR3 extends over 13 amino acids. Trimming took 1 base from V and 8 from J, leaving 11 bases between them. CDR3 protein: CASSQGSRSEAFF. The CDR3 bases are TGTGCCAGCAGCCAAGGTTCCAGATCCGAAGCTTTCTTT.

V and J are TRBV3-1 (or the pseudogene TRBV3-2) and TRBJ1-1; weak D call: TRBD1 (5 bases). Trimming shortened V by 2 bases and J by 6 bases, and 13 bases separated the two germline ends. The CDR3 is made up of 14 amino acids. Per the germline V gene, CDR1 is LGHDT and CDR2 is YNNKEL (reference sequence). The CDR3 sequence: CASSQQGQVAEAFF. CDR3 nucleotide sequence: TGTGCCAGCAGCCAACAGGGTCAGGTCGCTGAAGCTTTCTTT.

The chain combines TRBV7-9 with TRBJ2-3, with D possibly TRBD1 on 6 matching bases. The CDR3 runs to 14 residues. Germline CDR1 and CDR2: SEHNR and FQNEAQ (reference sequence). The germline V and J ends were trimmed by 5 bases and 0 bases, with 9 bases remaining between them. The CDR3 sequence: CASSMQGSTDTQYF. The CDR3 DNA sequence: TGTGCCAGCAGCATGCAGGGGAGCACAGATACGCAGTATTTT.

The chain carries TRBV6-5 and TRBJ1-1; tentatively, D is TRBD1 (6 bases). Trimming took 7 bases from V and 5 from J, leaving 14 bases between them. The length of the CDR3 is 13 residues. From germline, CDR1 is MNHEY and CDR2 SVGAGI. The CDR3 loop is CASTPQGKTEAFF. CDR3 DNA: TGTGCCAGCACACCCCAGGGGAAAACTGAAGCTTTCTTT.